The clone carrying this T cell receptor (beta chain) appeared once. Followed over time, Seattle patients had been enrolled while infection was active. In the original analysis: Amplification from reference gene primers served as the basis for estimated nucleated cell counts. Assay: immunoSEQ multiplex PCR; the TCRdb copy retains only in-frame clones and omits some. That table is the source of V, J and clone size, and D and trimming were worked out from the DNA. The data show around 49,000 clones, 90% to 95% seen once. This sample stems from a study of blood T cell repertoires in COVID-19. Study overall: The United States, Italy and Spain supplied acute and convalescent COVID-19 samples. T cells, B-cell-depleted T cells, or PBMCs supplied cDNA or gDNA.

CDR3 length: 15 residues. V lost 2 bases to trimming and J lost 3 bases, with 14 bases between them. Germline CDR1 and CDR2: SGHNT and YYREEE (reference sequence). This receptor was identified in a man between 60 and 70 years old with COVID-19, enrolled during active disease. The sample taken for sequencing was peripheral blood. This chain connects TRBV5-4 to TRBJ1-2; D remains ambiguous. Here the CDR3 reads CASSLREGSYYGYTF. The CDR3, as DNA: TGTGCCAGCAGCTTACGAGAGGGCAGTTACTATGGCTACACCTTC.